The entry that follows covers one T cell receptor (beta chain) sequence. Antigen unknown. The data stem from a study of T cell responses to AZD1222 COVID-19 vaccine. The germline V gene encodes CDR1 SGHTA and CDR2 FQGTGA. CDR3 length: 19 residues. Trimming cost V 6 bases and J 6 bases; bases outside gene matches: 20. General study findings and limits: Donors were chiefly white British, with a greater number of females, and clonal diversity was perhaps underestimated.

The method was immunoSEQ multiplex PCR; TCRdb's version includes in-frame clones alone and lacks a portion of them. This sample has about 130,000 clones, with roughly 92% found just once. The sample here was peripheral blood, taken 28 days after the second AZD1222 dose. This chain joins TRBV7-3 and TRBJ1-1; TRBD1 agrees at 12 bases. This receptor was taken from an adult who received the AZD1222 COVID-19 vaccine. The CDR3 protein is CASRRQPMRDRGRVAEAFF. Here the CDR3 DNA reads TGTGCCAGCAGGCGACAACCTATGAGGGACAGGGGGCGCGTTGCTGAAGCTTTCTTT.